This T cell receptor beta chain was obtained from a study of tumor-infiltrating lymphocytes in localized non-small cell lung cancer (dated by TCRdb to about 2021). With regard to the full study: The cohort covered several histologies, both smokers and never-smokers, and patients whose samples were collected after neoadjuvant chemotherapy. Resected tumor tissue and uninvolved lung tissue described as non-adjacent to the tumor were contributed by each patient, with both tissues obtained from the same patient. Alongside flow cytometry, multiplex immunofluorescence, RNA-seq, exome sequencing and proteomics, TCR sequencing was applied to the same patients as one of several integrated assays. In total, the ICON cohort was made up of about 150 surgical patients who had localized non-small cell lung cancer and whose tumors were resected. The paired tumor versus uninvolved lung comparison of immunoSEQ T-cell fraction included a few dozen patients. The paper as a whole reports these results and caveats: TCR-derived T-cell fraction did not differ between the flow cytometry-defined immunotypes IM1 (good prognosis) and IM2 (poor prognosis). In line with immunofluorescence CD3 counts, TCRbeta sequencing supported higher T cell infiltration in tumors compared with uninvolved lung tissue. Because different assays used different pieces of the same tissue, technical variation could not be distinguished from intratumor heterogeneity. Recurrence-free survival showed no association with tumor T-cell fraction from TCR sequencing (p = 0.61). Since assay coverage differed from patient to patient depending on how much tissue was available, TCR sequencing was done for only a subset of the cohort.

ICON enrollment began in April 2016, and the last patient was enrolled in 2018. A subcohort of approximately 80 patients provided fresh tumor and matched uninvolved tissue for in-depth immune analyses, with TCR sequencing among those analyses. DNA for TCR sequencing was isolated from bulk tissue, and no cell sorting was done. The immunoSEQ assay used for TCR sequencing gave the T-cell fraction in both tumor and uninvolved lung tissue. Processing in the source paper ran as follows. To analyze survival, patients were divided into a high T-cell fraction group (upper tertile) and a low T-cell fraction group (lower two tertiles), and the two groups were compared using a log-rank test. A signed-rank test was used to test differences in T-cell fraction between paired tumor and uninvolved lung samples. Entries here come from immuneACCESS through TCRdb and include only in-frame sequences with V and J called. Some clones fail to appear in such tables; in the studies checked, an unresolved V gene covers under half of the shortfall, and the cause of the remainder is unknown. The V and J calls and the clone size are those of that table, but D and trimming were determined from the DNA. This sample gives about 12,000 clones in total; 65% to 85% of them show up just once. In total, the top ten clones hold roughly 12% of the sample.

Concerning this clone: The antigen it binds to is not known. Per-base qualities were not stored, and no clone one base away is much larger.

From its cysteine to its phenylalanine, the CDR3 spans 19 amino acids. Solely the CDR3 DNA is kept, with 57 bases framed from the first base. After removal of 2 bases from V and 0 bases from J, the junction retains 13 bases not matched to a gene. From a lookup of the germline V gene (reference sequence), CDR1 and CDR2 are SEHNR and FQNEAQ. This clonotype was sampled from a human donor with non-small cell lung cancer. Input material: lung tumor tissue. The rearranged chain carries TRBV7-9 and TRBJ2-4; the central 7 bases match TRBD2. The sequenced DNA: TGTGCCAGCAGCTTATCTGATCTGGGGGGGGGTCTAGCCAAAAACATTCAGTACTTC. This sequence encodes CASSLSDLGGGLAKNIQYF. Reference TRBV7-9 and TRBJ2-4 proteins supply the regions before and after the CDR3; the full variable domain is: DTGVSQNPRHKITKRGQNVTFRCDPISEHNRLYWYRQTLGQGPEFLTYFQNEAQLEKSRLLSDRFSAERPKGSFSTLEIQRTEQGDSAMYLCASSLSDLGGGLAKNIQYFGAGTRLSVL.